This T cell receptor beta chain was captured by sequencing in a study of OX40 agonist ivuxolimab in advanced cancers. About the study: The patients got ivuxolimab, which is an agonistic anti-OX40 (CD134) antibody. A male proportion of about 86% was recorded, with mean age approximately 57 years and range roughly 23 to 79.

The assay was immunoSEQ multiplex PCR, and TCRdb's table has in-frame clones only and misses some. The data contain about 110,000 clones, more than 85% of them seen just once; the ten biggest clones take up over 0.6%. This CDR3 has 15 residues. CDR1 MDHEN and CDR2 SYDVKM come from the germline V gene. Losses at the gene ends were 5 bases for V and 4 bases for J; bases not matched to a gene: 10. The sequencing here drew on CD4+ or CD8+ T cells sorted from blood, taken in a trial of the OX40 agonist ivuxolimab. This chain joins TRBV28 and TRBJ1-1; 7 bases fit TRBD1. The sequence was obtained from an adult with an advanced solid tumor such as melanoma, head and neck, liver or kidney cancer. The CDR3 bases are TGTGCCAGCAGTCCGCCCCGACAGGGTAGCACTGAAGCTTTCTTT. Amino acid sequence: CASSPPRQGSTEAFF.